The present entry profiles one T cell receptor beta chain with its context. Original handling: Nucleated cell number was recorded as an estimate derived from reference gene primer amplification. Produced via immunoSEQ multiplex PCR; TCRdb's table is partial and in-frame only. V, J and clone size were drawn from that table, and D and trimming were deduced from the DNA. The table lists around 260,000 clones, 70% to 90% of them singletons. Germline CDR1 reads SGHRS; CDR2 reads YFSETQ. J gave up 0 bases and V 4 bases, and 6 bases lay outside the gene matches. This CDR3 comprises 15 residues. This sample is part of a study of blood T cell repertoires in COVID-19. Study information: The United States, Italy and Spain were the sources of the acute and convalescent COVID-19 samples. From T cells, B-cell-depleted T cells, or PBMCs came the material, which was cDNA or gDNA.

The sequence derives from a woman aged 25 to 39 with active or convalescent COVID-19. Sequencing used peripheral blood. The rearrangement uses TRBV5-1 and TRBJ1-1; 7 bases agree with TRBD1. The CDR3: CASSTRQGLNTEAFF. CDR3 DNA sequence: TGCGCCAGCAGCACAAGACAGGGTTTGAACACTGAAGCTTTCTTT.